One sample yielded the 23 T cell receptor beta chains listed below, sequenced in a study of blood T cell repertoires in COVID-19. TCRdb keeps only in-frame clones here, not all; method: immunoSEQ multiplex PCR. The sample holds roughly 270,000 clones, 80% to 85% seen once. Material for sequencing was PBMCs or T cells enriched from blood (not recorded which). Receptors were obtained from a man in his forties or fifties who had been exposed to COVID-19.

This sequence joins TRBV7-8 and TRBJ2-7, with 9 bases aligning to TRBD2. This CDR3 region has 15 residues. Unmatched junction bases numbered 6, after V lost 1 base and J lost 5 bases. The V gene's germline CDR1 is SGHVS and CDR2 FQNEAQ. In DNA form, the CDR3 reads TGTGCCAGCAGCTTAGTGCTAGCGGGATCTAACGAGCAGTACTTC. As protein: CASSLVLAGSNEQYF.

This clone has just one count. The V gene is TRBV6-5, the J gene TRBJ2-3, with D hard to call. CDR1 is MNHEY, CDR2 SVGAGI, per germline. V gave up 6 bases and J gave up 0 bases, with 13 bases separating them. CDR3 length equals 15 residues. The CDR3 is CASSQDWVSTDTQYF. The CDR3 DNA is TGTGCCAGCAGCCAGGATTGGGTTAGCACAGATACGCAGTATTTT.

V gene TRBV4-1 combines with J gene TRBJ2-7, with 7 bases aligning to TRBD1. Germline V gene lookup returns CDR1 MGHRA and CDR2 YSYEKL. The CDR3 is 14 amino acids. V gave up 2 bases and J gave up 2 bases; unmatched junction bases: 3. This CDR3 is CASSQPGQAYEQYF. CDR3 bases: TGCGCCAGCAGCCAACCCGGACAGGCCTACGAGCAGTACTTC.

This clone was detected a few times. The V call is TRBV6-5, the J call TRBJ2-3, with D tentatively TRBD2 (6 bases). Deletions cut 6 bases from V and 3 bases from J, with 10 bases between. The CDR3 covers 13 residues. Germline CDR1 reads MNHEY; CDR2 reads SVGAGI. The CDR3 coding sequence is TGTGCCAGCAGACTAGGAGGGACAGATACGCAGTATTTT. Residues: CASRLGGTDTQYF.

The chain employs TRBV7-9 and TRBJ1-2; TRBD1 agrees at 10 bases. CDR1 is SEHNR and CDR2 is FQNEAQ in the germline V gene (reference sequence). V trimming: 5 bases; J trimming: 4 bases; junction bases outside the gene matches: 7. CDR3 length: 15 amino acids. This chain's CDR3 is CASSLGTGEAYGYTF. For the CDR3, the DNA is TGTGCCAGCAGCCTCGGGACAGGGGAGGCCTATGGCTACACCTTC. Full variable domain (outside the CDR3, taken from reference TRBV7-9 and TRBJ1-2): DTGVSQNPRHKITKRGQNVTFRCDPISEHNRLYWYRQTLGQGPEFLTYFQNEAQLEKSRLLSDRFSAERPKGSFSTLEIQRTEQGDSAMYLCASSLGTGEAYGYTFGSGTRLTVV.

This chain joins TRBV12-3 or TRBV12-4 and TRBJ2-3; 7 bases match TRBD2. This CDR3 is 13 amino acids long. Germline trimming cut 6 bases from V and 11 bases from J; bases unmatched to any gene: 11. The CDR3 region is CASSPAAGRRQYF. In nucleotides, the CDR3 is TGTGCCAGCAGCCCGGCAGCGGGGAGGAGGCAGTATTTT.

This clone has just one count. This chain links TRBV2 with TRBJ2-5; D gene unclear. Germline CDR1 reads SNHLY; CDR2 reads FYNNEI. The CDR3 is made up of 15 amino acids. V dropped 1 base and J dropped 7 bases, with 16 bases sitting between them. The CDR3 spells CASSEVSRFGGTQYF. In DNA, the CDR3 is TGTGCCAGCAGTGAAGTGAGCCGATTCGGTGGGACCCAGTACTTC.

The chain carries TRBV5-1 and TRBJ2-7; the D is unclear. Germline CDR1 reads SGHRS; CDR2 reads YFSETQ. There are 13 residues in the CDR3. V lost 0 bases and J 0 bases, leaving 4 bases between the germline ends. The CDR3 DNA reads as TGCGCCAGCAGCTTGGAGAGCTCCTACGAGCAGTACTTC. This gives the protein CASSLESSYEQYF.

This chain links TRBV5-8 with TRBJ1-2, with 7 bases lining up with TRBD1. The CDR3 totals 14 residues. V gave up 4 bases and J gave up 5 bases; unmatched junction bases: 8. CDR1 SGHTS and CDR2 YDEGEE come from the germline V gene. The CDR3: CASSRGGTAYGYTF. CDR3 nucleotides: TGTGCCAGCAGCAGAGGAGGGACAGCTTATGGCTACACCTTC.

The gene calls are TRBV4-1 and TRBJ2-3; D is undetermined. Per germline, CDR1 MGHRA and CDR2 YSYEKL. Trimming pared 4 bases from V and 5 bases from J, leaving 7 bases between. The CDR3 covers 12 residues. The CDR3 is CASSPPLDTQYF. The CDR3 nucleotides read TGCGCCAGCAGCCCTCCGTTAGATACGCAGTATTTT.

V usage is TRBV9 and J usage is TRBJ2-1; 11 bases map to TRBD2. CDR1 and CDR2 (germline): SGDLS, YYNGEE. Trimming cost V 2 bases and J 0 bases; bases outside gene matches: 16. The CDR3 consists of 21 residues. The CDR3 spells CASSVTLQTSGTYYSYNEQFF. The CDR3, as DNA: TGTGCCAGCAGCGTTACTCTTCAGACTAGCGGGACTTATTACTCCTACAATGAGCAGTTCTTC.

The V and J genes are TRBV5-1 and TRBJ1-6, with a tentative D call TRBD1 (5 bases). V lost 4 bases and J lost 9, with 11 bases in between. Germline V CDR1 and CDR2: SGHRS, YFSETQ. This CDR3 has 13 amino acids. CDR3 coding DNA: TGCGCCAGCAGCGGGGACTTCGGTTCACCCCTCCACTTT. Translated, it gives CASSGDFGSPLHF.

This chain connects TRBV24-1 to TRBJ2-7; TRBD1 matches at 9 bases. This CDR3 is built from 15 residues. V shed 9 bases and J 0 bases; nucleotides not matched to a gene: 8. Germline CDR1 KGHDR, CDR2 SFDVKD. The DNA of the CDR3 is TGTGCCACCGAAACCGAACAGGGGGCCTCCTACGAGCAGTACTTC. Translation: CATETEQGASYEQYF.

V is TRBV30 and J is TRBJ2-5; maybe TRBD2 (6 bases). The CDR3 sequence is 16 residues long. Germline V gene data show CDR1 as GTSNPN and CDR2 as SVGIG (reference sequence). Trimming shortened V by 1 base and J by 7 bases, and 22 bases separated the two germline ends. CDR3 residues: CAWSGRDPYRAVTQYF. Written as DNA, the CDR3 is TGTGCCTGGAGTGGGCGGGACCCCTACCGGGCGGTGACCCAGTACTTC.

The sample holds many counts of this clone. J is TRBJ2-1 and V is TRBV10-3; 10 bases match TRBD2. This CDR3 comprises 21 residues. J was trimmed by 6 bases and V by 0 bases; bases with no gene match: 20. The germline V gene has CDR1 ENHRY and CDR2 SYGVKD. In DNA, the CDR3 is TGTGCCATCAGTGAGTCGATAGAGGCTAGCGGGAGCCTCACACCCAGCAATGAGCAGTTCTTC. It codes for CAISESIEASGSLTPSNEQFF.

This chain links TRBV25-1 with TRBJ2-5; 8 bases match TRBD2. The germline V gene encodes CDR1 MGHDK and CDR2 SYGVNS. Trimming removed 3 bases from V and 1 base from J; junction bases left unmatched: 10. CDR3 length: 17 amino acids. CDR3 in DNA: TGTGCCAGCAGTGAGGAGGGGATTAGCGGGACCCAAGAGACCCAGTACTTC. Translation: CASSEEGISGTQETQYF.

The chain combines TRBV2 with TRBJ1-2; D possibly corresponds to TRBD1 (6 bases). V was trimmed by 2 bases and J by 7 bases, leaving 14 bases between them. The CDR3 is 14 amino acids. The V gene's germline CDR1 is SNHLY and CDR2 FYNNEI. DNA for the CDR3: TGTGCCAGCAGTGAATCGGGGGGCGTGGGTGGCTACACCTTC. It specifies CASSESGGVGGYTF.

A few counts support this clone. The genes are TRBV10-1 and TRBJ2-7, with 9 bases that match TRBD1. Unmatched junction bases numbered 5, after V lost 2 bases and J lost 3 bases. Germline CDR1 reads WNHNN; CDR2 reads SYGVQD (reference sequence). The length of the CDR3 is 15 residues. CDR3 in amino acids: CASSEAGTGIYEQYF. The CDR3 DNA is TGCGCCAGCAGTGAGGCCGGGACAGGGATCTACGAGCAGTACTTC.

The V call is TRBV10-2, the J call TRBJ2-6; D ambiguous. This CDR3 is built from 20 residues. V was pared by 8 bases and J by 2 bases, with 28 bases between. Germline CDR1 is WSHSY and CDR2 is SAAADI. The CDR3 DNA reads TGCGCCAGCCCTTGGCCGCCCTGTCTGCTCGATCGAACTGGGGCCAACGTCCTGACTTTC. It specifies CASPWPPCLLDRTGANVLTF.

The gene calls are TRBV29-1 and TRBJ2-7; TRBD2 might be the D (5 bases). This CDR3 is built from 13 residues. CDR1 and CDR2 from the germline V gene are SQVTM and ANQGSEA. V lost 4 bases and J lost 6, with 16 bases in between. DNA for the CDR3: TGCAGCGTTGCTCGGACTTTCTCCGGCGAGCAGTACTTC. Translating gives CSVARTFSGEQYF.

This clone has more than one count but fewer than ten. V gene TRBV7-8 combines with J gene TRBJ1-6, with TRBD1 matching 9 bases. Germline V gives CDR1 SGHVS, CDR2 FQNEAQ. With V trimmed by 3 bases and J by 14 bases, 11 bases remained unmatched. The CDR3 runs 15 residues. The CDR3 loop reads CASSFVGQGTTSLHF. CDR3 nucleotide sequence: TGTGCCAGCAGCTTTGTGGGACAGGGTACAACCTCCCTCCACTTT.

The chain joins TRBV6-6 to TRBJ2-6, with TRBD2 as a possible D gene (5 bases). This CDR3 comprises 14 residues. The V gene lost 6 bases and the J gene lost 0 bases, with 6 bases spanning the gap. Germline V gene sequence: CDR1 MNHNY, CDR2 SVGAGI (reference sequence). CDR3 in DNA: TGTGCCAGCAGCACTAGCTCTGGGGCCAACGTCCTGACTTTC. It codes for CASSTSSGANVLTF.

V gene TRBV30 combines with J gene TRBJ2-3; TRBD1 might be the D (6 bases). The CDR3 runs to 12 residues. V lost 6 bases and J 4 bases, leaving 11 bases between the germline ends. Looked up from germline, CDR1 is GTSNPN and CDR2 is SVGIG (reference sequence). The DNA of the CDR3 is TGTGCCTGCGGAAAGGGGGCAGATACGCAGTATTTT. Translation gives CACGKGADTQYF. Full variable domain (outside the CDR3, taken from reference TRBV30 and TRBJ2-3): SQTIHQWPATLVQPVGSPLSLECTVEGTSNPNLYWYRQAAGRGLQLLFYSVGIGQISSEVPQNLSASRPQDRQFILSSKKLLLSDSGFYLCACGKGADTQYFGPGTRLTVL.